This TCR beta chain was captured in a study of T-cell reconstitution after alpha-beta-depleted transplantation in children. The TCRbeta library incorporated unique molecular identifiers. Via MiXCR, TCRdb re-called the PCR reads, giving one row per CDR3 protein. The sample consists of roughly 790,000 distinct CDR3 sequences, 16% of them appearing once. This clonotype was recorded a few times. The antigen is undetermined. Germline V gives CDR1 MGHRA, CDR2 YSYEKL. The CDR3 extends over 15 amino acids. The ends were cut back, 3 bases at V and 7 bases at J, with 13 bases in the middle. Overall study findings and caveats: High day-60 TCRbeta diversity in some patients came from surviving recipient T cells and thymic progenitors. One year post-transplant, T-cell counts and diversity were largely derived from T cells produced anew. Reportedly, alpha-beta T cells present about two months post-transplant originated from several hundred expanded clones of graft origin.

The sample consisted of PBMCs, mostly from graft donor cells, taken 360 days after TCRalphabeta/CD19-depleted stem cell transplant. This clonotype originated in a male patient between 10 and 17 years old who had a stem cell transplant for acute lymphoblastic leukemia, so the T cells may come from the graft donor. This sequence joins TRBV4-1 and TRBJ1-6; weak D call: TRBD1 (5 bases). The DNA for the CDR3 is TGCGCCAGCAGCCAGGGGGGGTGGGGAAATTCACCCCTCCACTTT. Translated, it gives CASSQGGWGNSPLHF.